The present entry profiles one TCR beta chain with its context. Its antigen remains unknown. The data are from a study of cytomegalovirus exposure and HLA in healthy donors. Primers included in the PCR were 60 Vbeta and 13 Jbeta primers. The data were produced by immunoSEQ multiplex PCR, yet TCRdb's version contains in-frame clones alone and is incomplete. Found here are about 110,000 clones, about 75% of them singletons; the top ten hold roughly 2.5%. Germline V gene data show CDR1 as SGDLS and CDR2 as YYNGEE. CDR3 length: 16 residues. The junction had 5 bases not matched to a gene; V was cut back by 4 bases and J by 3 bases. Study outcomes and limitations: Sequencing probably produced one cluster of sequence variants that were highly shared.

Sequenced sample: PBMCs. The sequence was obtained from a man aged 35 to 55 in good health and CMV-seronegative. This chain connects TRBV9 to TRBJ2-3, with 13 bases that match TRBD2. The CDR3 reads CASSLLGLAGTDTQYF. CDR3 sequence (DNA): TGTGCCAGCAGCTTACTGGGACTAGCGGGGACAGATACGCAGTATTTT.